Sequencing of this T cell receptor (beta chain) was carried out in a study of blood T cell repertoires in COVID-19. Overall study: From T cells, B-cell-depleted T cells, or PBMCs came the material, which was cDNA or gDNA.

Methods used by the authors: Estimation of nucleated cell counts was performed using reference gene primer amplification. Only in-frame clones appear in the TCRdb table, and some are missing; sequencing was by immunoSEQ multiplex PCR. That table furnishes V, J and clone size, whereas the DNA furnished D and trimming. Found here are approximately 60,000 clones, around 85% of them singletons; the top ten hold roughly 22%. Germline V gene data show CDR1 as LNHDA and CDR2 as SQIVND (reference sequence). V was shortened by 10 bases and J by 4 bases, with 13 bases between the two germline ends. The CDR3 is made up of 12 amino acids.

The chain is built from TRBV19 and TRBJ2-5; perhaps TRBD1 as D (5 bases). Sequences were obtained from peripheral blood. This receptor was identified in a woman aged 80 or over with active or convalescent COVID-19. Here the CDR3 DNA reads TGTGCCACCTCAATTAGGGGAGAGACCCAGTACTTC. Its translation is CATSIRGETQYF.